These 32 T cell receptor beta chains share one sample of origin, sequenced in a study of control samples from healthy donors and cancer patients. Generated by immunoSEQ multiplex PCR, the TCRdb table keeps only in-frame clones and is missing some. The sample has tens of thousands of clones, around 87% seen once. The sample consisted of PBMCs. These receptors were obtained from a woman between 55 and 75 years old with lung cancer.

V usage is TRBV2 and J usage is TRBJ1-2; the D gene is possibly TRBD1 (6 bases). V gave up 8 bases and J gave up 9 bases, with 22 bases separating them. CDR3 length: 14 residues. The germline V gene has CDR1 SNHLY and CDR2 FYNNEI. The CDR3 DNA reads TGTGCCAGCGCTGAGGGGGGAGGGATTCGTCGCTACACCTTC. This codes for CASAEGGGIRRYTF.

The J gene is TRBJ2-1, the V gene TRBV3-1 (or the pseudogene TRBV3-2); TRBD2 aligns across 14 bases. This CDR3 region has 16 residues. The junction had 9 bases not matched to a gene; V was cut back by 7 bases and J by 7 bases. From germline, CDR1 is LGHDT and CDR2 YNNKEL (reference sequence). The DNA for the CDR3 is TGTGCCAGCAAACCGGGAGGGACTAGCGGGGGAAATGAGCAGTTCTTC. It yields the protein CASKPGGTSGGNEQFF.

The genes are TRBV18 and TRBJ1-5; possible D gene TRBD1, 6 bases. Trimming pared 0 bases from V and 9 bases from J, leaving 9 bases between. The CDR3 loop spans 13 amino acids. Germline lookup yields CDR1 KGHSH and CDR2 LQKENI. CDR3 DNA: TGTGCCAGCTCACCACCAGGGGGTGGGCCCCAGCATTTT. Its translation is CASSPPGGGPQHF.

As regards this clone: Other DNA sequences in this sample translate to the same CDR3. This chain joins TRBV5-1 and TRBJ1-3; no definite D call. Looked up from germline, CDR1 is SGHRS and CDR2 is YFSETQ. V was trimmed by 0 bases and J by 3 bases, leaving 7 bases between them. The CDR3 runs to 14 residues. CDR3 bases: TGCGCCAGCAGCTTGGCGGGTATTGGAAACACCATATATTTT. Protein product: CASSLAGIGNTIYF.

This rearrangement joins TRBV5-1 to TRBJ2-3, with D possibly TRBD1 on 5 matching bases. Trimming cost V 2 bases and J 4 bases, with 11 bases left between them. Germline CDR1 SGHRS, CDR2 YFSETQ. The CDR3 loop spans 14 amino acids. In DNA, the CDR3 is TGCGCCAGCAGCTTCGGCAGGGCGGCAGATACGCAGTATTTT. It encodes CASSFGRAADTQYF.

The chain joins TRBV3-1 (or the pseudogene TRBV3-2) to TRBJ2-3; D unclear. Trimming took 2 bases from V and 4 from J, leaving 10 bases between them. Germline assignment: CDR1 LGHDT and CDR2 YNNKEL (reference sequence). CDR3 length: 14 residues. The CDR3 bases are TGTGCCAGCAGCCAAATGAACTTCGCAGATACGCAGTATTTT. Protein: CASSQMNFADTQYF.

This clone appeared once. This sequence joins TRBV5-1 and TRBJ2-1; no clear D gene. This CDR3 has 14 amino acids. Germline assignment: CDR1 SGHRS and CDR2 YFSETQ. The V end was cut by 0 bases, the J end by 7 bases, with 11 bases between. The CDR3 reads CASSLDPGGNEQFF. For the CDR3, the DNA is TGCGCCAGCAGCTTGGACCCGGGTGGGAATGAGCAGTTCTTC.

In its sample, this clone was seen once. The rearrangement links TRBV5-1 to TRBJ1-1; D is unresolved. The CDR3 sequence is 14 residues long. V lost 0 bases and J 5 bases, leaving 11 bases between the germline ends. Germline V lookup: CDR1 SGHRS, CDR2 YFSETQ. The CDR3 here is CASSLDGDYTEAFF. The CDR3, as DNA: TGCGCCAGCAGCTTGGATGGGGATTATACTGAAGCTTTCTTT. Full variable domain (missing parts from reference TRBV5-1 and TRBJ1-1): KAGVTQTPRYLIKTRGQQVTLSCSPISGHRSVSWYQQTPGQGLQFLFEYFSETQRNKGNFPGRFSGRQFSNSRSEMNVSTLELGDSALYLCASSLDGDYTEAFFGQGTRLTVV.

This clone was observed once. The CDR3 is CASSPLAGRTSGELFF. For the CDR3, the DNA is TGTGCCAGCAGCCCTCTAGCGGGACGGACGTCCGGGGAGCTGTTTTTT. The chain has TRBV5-4 and TRBJ2-2, with TRBD2 matching 9 bases. Germline-derived CDR1 and CDR2 are SGHNT and YYREEE (reference sequence). The CDR3 consists of 16 residues. Trimming at V came to 4 bases and at J to 6 bases, leaving 10 bases not matched to a gene.

The chain recombines TRBV28 with TRBJ2-1; D might be TRBD2 (6 bases). This CDR3 contains 14 residues. CDR1 and CDR2 (germline): MDHEN, SYDVKM. Trimming pared 6 bases from V and 0 bases from J, leaving 9 bases between. CDR3 bases: TGTGCCAGCAGCCCCGGGGGCTCCTACAATGAGCAGTTCTTC. Its protein product is CASSPGGSYNEQFF.

The J gene is TRBJ2-7, the V gene TRBV10-2, with 13 bases identical to TRBD2. Germline values: CDR1 WSHSY, CDR2 SAAADI. V trimming: 6 bases; J trimming: 10 bases; junction bases outside the gene matches: 9. The CDR3 is 14 amino acids. The CDR3 loop reads CASRGTSGDPFQYF. DNA of the CDR3: TGCGCCAGCAGGGGGACTAGCGGGGACCCGTTTCAGTACTTC.

The V gene is TRBV9, the J gene TRBJ2-7; D not resolved. The CDR3 covers 14 residues. Per germline, CDR1 SGDLS and CDR2 YYNGEE. With 0 bases removed from V and 0 bases from J, the gap between germline ends came to 7 bases. The DNA for the CDR3 is TGTGCCAGCAGCGTAGGGCAGAGCTCCTACGAGCAGTACTTC. It codes for CASSVGQSSYEQYF. Complete variable domain (other parts from reference TRBV9 and TRBJ2-7): DSGVTQTPKHLITATGQRVTLRCSPRSGDLSVYWYQQSLDQGLQFLIQYYNGEERAKGNILERFSAQQFPDLHSELNLSSLELGDSALYFCASSVGQSSYEQYFGPGTRLTVT.

The chain couples TRBV6-6 to TRBJ1-6; a possible D gene is TRBD1 (6 bases). V was pared by 5 bases and J by 9 bases, with 23 bases between. The CDR3 spans 17 residues. In germline, CDR1 is MNHNY, CDR2 SVGAGI (reference sequence). The CDR3 bases are TGTGCCAGCAGTCTAACGCCGGGCGGCAGGGGAAGTTCACCCCTCCACTTT. Its translation: CASSLTPGGRGSSPLHF.

The chain is built from TRBV19 and TRBJ1-3; D remains ambiguous. From germline, CDR1 is LNHDA and CDR2 SQIVND (reference sequence). CDR3 length: 13 amino acids. Trimming left V 8 bases short and J 1 base short, with 9 bases between. The CDR3 region is CASRAPSGNTIYF. The DNA of the CDR3 is TGTGCCAGTCGGGCTCCGTCTGGAAACACCATATATTTT.

The sample holds a few counts of this clone. Different DNA sequences within this sample yield the same CDR3. The chain employs TRBV9 and TRBJ2-5, with D maybe TRBD1 (6 bases). The germline V and J ends were trimmed by 2 bases and 2 bases, with 13 bases remaining between them. The CDR3 covers 15 residues. In germline, CDR1 is SGDLS, CDR2 YYNGEE. DNA for the CDR3: TGTGCCAGCAGCGTCGGGACACTACCACAAGAGACCCAGTACTTC. Amino acids: CASSVGTLPQETQYF.

This clone was recorded a few times. J is TRBJ2-7 and V is TRBV9; D remains ambiguous. This CDR3 has 16 amino acids. Per germline, CDR1 SGDLS and CDR2 YYNGEE. V dropped 0 bases and J dropped 0 bases, with 13 bases sitting between them. The chain's CDR3 is CASSVAPHLSSYEQYF. The CDR3 bases are TGTGCCAGCAGCGTAGCCCCACACCTTAGCTCCTACGAGCAGTACTTC.

The rearrangement uses TRBV2 and TRBJ2-7, with D possibly TRBD2 on 5 matching bases. V was shortened by 2 bases and J by 0 bases, with 11 bases between the two germline ends. CDR3 size: 15 residues. Germline V CDR1 and CDR2: SNHLY, FYNNEI. The CDR3 DNA follows: TGTGCCAGCAGTGAAAGGTTAGCGTCCTCCTACGAGCAGTACTTC. It encodes CASSERLASSYEQYF.

This clone showed up just once. The chain links TRBV5-1 to TRBJ2-3; 8 bases line up with TRBD1. This CDR3 is built from 13 residues. Unmatched junction bases numbered 6, after V lost 7 bases and J lost 5 bases. CDR1 is SGHRS and CDR2 is YFSETQ in the germline V gene. CDR3 residues: CASAPGGVDTQYF. The CDR3 DNA is TGCGCCAGCGCTCCAGGGGGCGTAGATACGCAGTATTTT.

The chain carries TRBV15 and TRBJ2-5; D uncertain. The germline V gene has CDR1 LNHNV and CDR2 YYDKDF (reference sequence). Deletions cut 4 bases from V and 2 bases from J, with 8 bases between. The CDR3 has 13 amino acids. The CDR3 loop is CATSTRLQETQYF. Written as DNA, the CDR3 is TGTGCCACCAGCACGCGCCTTCAAGAGACCCAGTACTTC.

The chain combines TRBV5-6 with TRBJ1-5; 9 nucleotides align to TRBD1. This CDR3 contains 16 residues. V gave up 3 bases and J gave up 2 bases; unmatched junction bases: 6. Germline V gives CDR1 SGHDT, CDR2 YYEEEE. The CDR3 reads CASSWGQGYGNQPQHF. The CDR3 nucleotides read TGTGCCAGCAGCTGGGGACAGGGATACGGCAATCAGCCCCAGCATTTT.

This chain uses TRBV10-3 with TRBJ2-2, with TRBD1 matching 9 bases. Germline V lookup: CDR1 ENHRY, CDR2 SYGVKD. Trimming removed 3 bases from V and 6 bases from J; junction bases left unmatched: 8. The CDR3 totals 16 residues. CDR3 bases: TGTGCCATCAGTGACTCGGGACAGGGATTCCCCGGGGAGCTGTTTTTT. This gives the protein CAISDSGQGFPGELFF.

The V call is TRBV3-1 (or the pseudogene TRBV3-2), the J call TRBJ2-1; TRBD2 agrees at 8 bases. The length of the CDR3 is 14 residues. CDR1 is LGHDT and CDR2 is YNNKEL in the germline V gene (reference sequence). V shed 1 base, J shed 8 bases, and the junction held 4 bases outside the gene matches. The CDR3 loop reads CASSQVTTSDEQFF. CDR3 sequence (DNA): TGTGCCAGCAGCCAAGTTACGACTAGCGATGAGCAGTTCTTC.

The V and J genes are TRBV7-2 and TRBJ2-7; the D gene is possibly TRBD2 (5 bases). The germline CDR1 and CDR2 sequences are SGHTA and FQGNSA. V was trimmed by 1 base and J by 2 bases, leaving 15 bases between them. The length of the CDR3 is 16 residues. CDR3 protein: CASSLGADSRAYEQYF. For the CDR3, the DNA is TGTGCCAGCAGCTTAGGTGCGGACTCGAGAGCCTACGAGCAGTACTTC.

The chain uses TRBV7-9 and TRBJ1-4; D uncertain. This CDR3 region has 14 residues. Trimming removed 4 bases from V and 4 bases from J, with 10 bases in between. Germline V gives CDR1 SEHNR, CDR2 FQNEAQ (reference sequence). This CDR3 is CASSSGRVNEKLFF. The DNA for the CDR3 is TGTGCCAGCAGCTCCGGACGGGTTAATGAAAAACTGTTTTTT.

The chain is built from TRBV6-8 and TRBJ2-1, with 11 bases aligning to TRBD2. Germline CDR1 MNHGY, CDR2 SAAAGT. This CDR3 contains 17 residues. V trimming: 7 bases; J trimming: 9 bases; junction bases outside the gene matches: 17. The CDR3 is CASKKGVLSGGAIEQFF. The CDR3 nucleotides read TGTGCCAGCAAAAAAGGGGTACTTAGCGGGGGGGCCATTGAGCAGTTCTTC.

The chain couples TRBV15 to TRBJ1-6; D ambiguous. CDR1 is LNHNV, CDR2 YYDKDF, per germline (reference sequence). The ends were cut back, 0 bases at V and 2 bases at J, with 5 bases in the middle. CDR3 length: 15 residues. CDR3 DNA: TGTGCCACCAGCAGAGAGGGAACCTATAATTCACCCCTCCACTTT. It codes for CATSREGTYNSPLHF. Filled out from reference TRBV15 and TRBJ1-6, the complete variable domain reads DAMVIQNPRYQVTQFGKPVTLSCSQTLNHNVMYWYQQKSSQAPKLLFHYYDKDFNNEADTPDNFQSRRPNTSFCFLDIRSPGLGDTAMYLCATSREGTYNSPLHFGNGTRLTVT.

The gene calls are TRBV5-5 and TRBJ1-3; D not certain. CDR1 SGHKS and CDR2 YYEKEE come from the germline V gene (reference sequence). CDR3 length: 15 residues. Trimming left V 2 bases short and J 0 bases short, with 9 bases between. This chain's CDR3 is CASSFLGNSGNTIYF. CDR3 nucleotide sequence: TGTGCCAGCAGCTTCCTGGGTAACTCTGGAAACACCATATATTTT. The full variable domain, in which reference TRBV5-5 and TRBJ1-3 provide the parts outside the CDR3, is DAGVTQSPTHLIKTRGQQVTLRCSPISGHKSVSWYQQVLGQGPQFIFQYYEKEERGRGNFPDRFSARQFPNYSSELNVNALLLGDSALYLCASSFLGNSGNTIYFGEGSWLTVV.

This clone rates as medium-sized. This chain joins TRBV7-9 and TRBJ2-5; 8 bases fit TRBD2. Germline-derived CDR1 and CDR2 are SEHNR and FQNEAQ (reference sequence). V gave up 6 bases and J gave up 3 bases; unmatched junction bases: 12. CDR3 size: 16 residues. This CDR3 reads CASSPPLAGTKETQYF. CDR3 nucleotide sequence: TGTGCCAGCAGTCCCCCCCTAGCGGGTACCAAAGAGACCCAGTACTTC.

J is TRBJ2-3 and V is TRBV4-2, with 7 positions matching TRBD2. The J segment lost 0 bases and the V segment lost 3 bases, leaving 6 bases of the junction unmatched. Per germline, CDR1 LGHNA and CDR2 YNFKEQ. The length of the CDR3 is 16 residues. CDR3 coding DNA: TGTGCCAGCAGCCAGTCGGGAGGCCGGAGCACAGATACGCAGTATTTT. This translates into CASSQSGGRSTDTQYF.

The chain couples TRBV28 to TRBJ1-5; tentative D call: TRBD1 (6 bases). V lost 6 bases to trimming and J lost 2 bases, with 17 bases between them. The germline gives CDR1 MDHEN, CDR2 SYDVKM. This CDR3 region has 16 residues. The CDR3 sequence: CASRPGQRRGNQPQHF. In DNA, the CDR3 is TGTGCCAGCAGGCCTGGACAGCGACGCGGCAATCAGCCCCAGCATTTT.

This clone showed up just a few times. V gene TRBV4-1 combines with J gene TRBJ2-7; D could derive from TRBD1 or TRBD2 (5 bases each). From germline, CDR1 is MGHRA and CDR2 YSYEKL. The CDR3 is 15 amino acids. Trimming took 1 base from V and 6 from J, leaving 16 bases between them. CDR3 sequence (DNA): TGCGCCAGCAGCCAAGCGGACGGGGCGATCACCGAGCAGTACTTC. Translation gives CASSQADGAITEQYF.

The J gene is TRBJ2-7, the V gene TRBV18, with D perhaps matching TRBD1 (7 bases). With 1 base removed from V and 6 bases from J, the gap between germline ends came to 19 bases. Germline V lookup: CDR1 KGHSH, CDR2 LQKENI. CDR3 length: 16 residues. The CDR3 here is CASSPQQGTWLSEQYF. Here the CDR3 DNA reads TGTGCCAGCTCACCACAACAGGGGACTTGGTTGAGCGAGCAGTACTTC.